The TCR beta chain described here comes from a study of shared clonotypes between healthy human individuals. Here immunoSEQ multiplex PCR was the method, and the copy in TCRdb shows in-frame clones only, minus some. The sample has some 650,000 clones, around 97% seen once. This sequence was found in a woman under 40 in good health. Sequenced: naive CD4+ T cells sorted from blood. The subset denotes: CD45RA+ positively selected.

The CDR3 region has the DNA TGTGCCAGCAGTAACGCTAAGGGACAGATGATAATTTACTACGAGCAGTACTTC. Translating it yields CASSNAKGQMIIYYEQYF. The rearrangement links TRBV28 to TRBJ2-7; TRBD1 agrees at 7 bases. Trimming at V came to 5 bases and at J to 3 bases, leaving 19 bases not matched to a gene. There are 18 residues in the CDR3. The germline gives CDR1 MDHEN, CDR2 SYDVKM.